Listed here are 28 T cell receptor beta chains from one sample, sequenced in a study of control samples from healthy donors and cancer patients. Repertoires were generated with immunoSEQ multiplex PCR, while TCRdb's copy carries only in-frame clones and drops some. The table has some 120,000 clones, 80% to 90% seen once. The sequencing sample was made of PBMCs. Receptor source: a woman between 50 and 59 years old with colorectal cancer.

The rearrangement joins TRBV3-1 (or the pseudogene TRBV3-2) to TRBJ1-1; 7 positions agree with TRBD1. Germline CDR1 LGHDT, CDR2 YNNKEL (reference sequence). The J segment lost 1 base and the V segment lost 1 base, leaving 3 bases of the junction unmatched. The CDR3 spans 15 residues. For the CDR3, the DNA is TGTGCCAGCAGCCAAGGTGCAGGGGGGAACACTGAAGCTTTCTTT. It yields the protein CASSQGAGGNTEAFF.

The chain combines TRBV11-2 with TRBJ2-7; D gene unclear. From germline, CDR1 is SGHAT and CDR2 FQNNGV. The V end lost 5 bases, the J end lost 4 bases, and 6 bases lay between the germline ends. The CDR3 spans 11 residues. The DNA for the CDR3 is TGTGCCAGCAGCCTATGGTACGAGCAGTACTTC. Translated, it gives CASSLWYEQYF.

V and J are TRBV15 and TRBJ1-6; D gene ambiguous. The CDR3 contains 12 residues. Trimming took 1 base from V and 9 from J, leaving 4 bases between them. Germline-derived CDR1 and CDR2 are LNHNV and YYDKDF (reference sequence). The CDR3 DNA reads TGTGCCACCAGCAGAGCTGCTTCACCCCTCCACTTT. Protein: CATSRAASPLHF.

The gene calls are TRBV6-1 and TRBJ2-5; D might be TRBD2 (5 bases). Germline CDR1 reads MNHNS; CDR2 reads SASEGT. The CDR3 runs 15 residues. V gave up 2 bases and J gave up 5 bases, with 15 bases separating them. The CDR3 reads CASSEKRQARETQYF. The CDR3, as DNA: TGTGCCAGCAGTGAAAAGCGGCAGGCTAGGGAGACCCAGTACTTC.

This chain links TRBV27 with TRBJ1-2; D is ambiguous. The germline V gene encodes CDR1 MNHEY and CDR2 SMNVEV (reference sequence). V was trimmed by 0 bases and J by 2 bases, leaving 7 bases between them. This CDR3 is built from 14 residues. DNA of the CDR3: TGTGCCAGCAGTTTATCCCGCAGAAACTATGGCTACACCTTC. This encodes CASSLSRRNYGYTF.

The V gene is TRBV19, the J gene TRBJ1-1; 8 bases map to TRBD1. V shed 6 bases and J 11 bases; nucleotides not matched to a gene: 14. Per the germline V gene, CDR1 is LNHDA and CDR2 is SQIVND (reference sequence). This CDR3 has 14 amino acids. The CDR3 bases are TGTGCCAGTAGCGGGACAGGCCGGGGGTCGATGGCTTTCTTT. The encoded protein is CASSGTGRGSMAFF. Supplemented by reference TRBV19 and TRBJ1-1, the full variable domain reads DGGITQSPKYLFRKEGQNVTLSCEQNLNHDAMYWYRQDPGQGLRLIYYSQIVNDFQKGDIAEGYSVSREKKESFPLTVTSAQKNPTAFYLCASSGTGRGSMAFFGQGTRLTVV.

The chain uses TRBV4-2 and TRBJ2-3; maybe TRBD2 (6 bases). Trimming took off 0 bases at V and 3 bases at J, with 13 bases between the two ends. CDR3 size: 16 residues. Germline lookup yields CDR1 LGHNA and CDR2 YNFKEQ. CDR3: CASSQDIASVTDTQYF. CDR3 bases: TGTGCCAGCAGCCAAGATATTGCTAGCGTGACAGATACGCAGTATTTT.

J is TRBJ2-7 and V is TRBV5-1; TRBD2 matches 8 bases. With 4 bases clipped from V and 2 bases from J, the junction kept 17 bases outside the gene matches. Germline values: CDR1 SGHRS, CDR2 YFSETQ. This CDR3 contains 18 residues. Here the CDR3 reads CASSQGLAQLRSPYEQYF. The CDR3 DNA follows: TGCGCCAGCAGCCAAGGACTAGCCCAACTAAGGTCGCCCTACGAGCAGTACTTC.

The genes are TRBV19 and TRBJ2-1; D unresolved. V lost 6 bases to trimming and J lost 3 bases, with 6 bases between them. This CDR3 region has 12 residues. The germline gives CDR1 LNHDA, CDR2 SQIVND (reference sequence). DNA for the CDR3: TGTGCCAGTAGCTATAACTACAATGAGCAGTTCTTC. Residues: CASSYNYNEQFF.

The chain uses TRBV19 and TRBJ1-1, with TRBD1 matching 8 bases. Looked up from germline, CDR1 is LNHDA and CDR2 is SQIVND (reference sequence). Trimming cost V 4 bases and J 5 bases; bases outside gene matches: 3. The CDR3 length is 13 residues. DNA for the CDR3: TGTGCCAGTAGTAGAACAGGGGGGACTGAAGCTTTCTTT. It codes for CASSRTGGTEAFF.

This chain joins TRBV28 and TRBJ1-1, with D unresolved. V gave up 6 bases and J gave up 7 bases, with 9 bases separating them. The CDR3 spans 11 residues. Germline V gene sequence: CDR1 MDHEN, CDR2 SYDVKM. CDR3 nucleotides: TGTGCCAGCAGGCAAGCCGATGAAGCTTTCTTT. Amino acid sequence: CASRQADEAFF.

This clone occurred once. V and J are TRBV11-1 and TRBJ2-7; no clear D. CDR3 length equals 11 residues. Germline V lookup: CDR1 SGHAT, CDR2 FQDESV (reference sequence). V lost 4 bases and J 2 bases, leaving 3 bases between the germline ends. The DNA for the CDR3 is TGTGCCAGCAGCTCAACCTACGAGCAGTACTTC. Translating gives CASSSTYEQYF.

This rearrangement joins TRBV2 to TRBJ1-6; 8 bases map to TRBD1. The CDR3 has 15 amino acids. Germline CDR1 and CDR2: SNHLY and FYNNEI. After removal of 6 bases from V and 6 bases from J, the junction contained 7 bases not matched to a gene. In nucleotides, the CDR3 is TGTGCCAGCAGACCGGGACAGGCGATTAATTCACCCCTCCACTTT. This translates into CASRPGQAINSPLHF.

J is TRBJ2-6 and V is TRBV25-1; 7 nucleotides align to TRBD1. Germline CDR1 MGHDK, CDR2 SYGVNS. The ends lost 8 bases at V and 0 bases at J; junction bases unmatched: 7. CDR3 length: 16 amino acids. The CDR3 coding sequence is TGTGCCAGCCTTTCCGACAGGGACTCTGGGGCCAACGTCCTGACTTTC. It specifies CASLSDRDSGANVLTF.

CDR3 nucleotide sequence: TGCGCCAGCAGCTTGGAGGACAGTGGGGCCGAAAAACTGTTTTTT. This codes for CASSLEDSGAEKLFF. This chain links TRBV5-1 with TRBJ1-4; perhaps TRBD1 as D (6 bases). Germline CDR1 SGHRS, CDR2 YFSETQ. The CDR3 totals 15 residues. V shed 0 bases and J shed 8 bases, with 14 bases lying between them.

The chain carries TRBV2 and TRBJ2-1; the D is unclear. This CDR3 has 11 amino acids. The ends were cut back, 8 bases at V and 7 bases at J, with 9 bases in the middle. Germline V lookup: CDR1 SNHLY, CDR2 FYNNEI. The CDR3: CASWSPNEQFF. The CDR3 bases are TGTGCCAGCTGGTCCCCTAATGAGCAGTTCTTC.

The chain has TRBV2 and TRBJ1-2, with a possible D match to TRBD1 (6 bases). The germline V gene has CDR1 SNHLY and CDR2 FYNNEI. This CDR3 comprises 18 residues. The V end lost 2 bases, the J end lost 0 bases, and 19 bases lay between the germline ends. The CDR3 DNA is TGTGCCAGCAGTGAAACCCCCCCTACAGGGTACGCTAACTATGGCTACACCTTC. Translated: CASSETPPTGYANYGYTF.

V and J are TRBV24-1 and TRBJ2-1; TRBD1 aligns across 11 bases. Trimming at V came to 5 bases and at J to 7 bases, leaving 12 bases not matched to a gene. The CDR3 extends over 17 amino acids. CDR1 is KGHDR and CDR2 is SFDVKD in the germline V gene. The CDR3 sequence is CATSAPPGQGDRNEQFF. As DNA, the CDR3 is TGTGCCACCAGTGCACCTCCGGGACAGGGGGATAGGAATGAGCAGTTCTTC.

In its sample, this clone was seen a few times. This sequence joins TRBV6-6 and TRBJ2-2; the D gene is possibly TRBD2 (6 bases). Germline CDR1 MNHNY, CDR2 SVGAGI (reference sequence). V was shortened by 0 bases and J by 0 bases, with 8 bases between the two germline ends. This CDR3 is built from 16 residues. CDR3: CASSYSASANTGELFF. DNA of the CDR3: TGTGCCAGCAGTTACTCGGCTAGCGCGAACACCGGGGAGCTGTTTTTT.

The gene calls are TRBV10-3 and TRBJ1-1, with D hard to call. Germline loops: CDR1 ENHRY, CDR2 SYGVKD. This CDR3 comprises 12 residues. V lost 3 bases, J lost 11 bases, and 13 bases lay in between. DNA for the CDR3: TGTGCCATCAGTGATGAGGGAAAAAGCGCTTTCTTT. As protein: CAISDEGKSAFF.

The V call is TRBV14, the J call TRBJ1-2; possibly TRBD1 for D (5 bases). V lost 4 bases, J lost 4 bases, and 10 bases lay in between. Germline-derived CDR1 and CDR2 are SGHDN and FVKESK. The CDR3 is 13 amino acids. The CDR3 loop is CASSRDQGYGYTF. DNA of the CDR3: TGTGCCAGCAGCCGGGATCAGGGCTATGGCTACACCTTC.

This rearrangement joins TRBV5-6 to TRBJ1-2; D is undetermined. Germline V lookup: CDR1 SGHDT, CDR2 YYEEEE. CDR3 length equals 14 residues. The V end was cut by 3 bases, the J end by 7 bases, with 16 bases between. CDR3 sequence (DNA): TGTGCCAGCAGCTCTGACCCGGATTTCGGTGGCTACACCTTC. This encodes CASSSDPDFGGYTF.

The chain couples TRBV28 to TRBJ2-7; 10 nucleotides match TRBD1. Germline assignment: CDR1 MDHEN and CDR2 SYDVKM. V lost 5 bases to trimming and J lost 2 bases; unmatched junction nucleotides: 3. The CDR3 is 14 amino acids. Here the CDR3 reads CASSPDRGTYEQYF. CDR3 nucleotides: TGTGCCAGCAGTCCGGACAGGGGGACCTACGAGCAGTACTTC.

The chain couples TRBV19 to TRBJ2-6; D is perhaps TRBD2 (6 bases). CDR1 is LNHDA and CDR2 is SQIVND in the germline V gene (reference sequence). The V and J ends lost 6 bases and 0 bases respectively, with 15 bases between them. This CDR3 has 17 amino acids. The CDR3 region has the DNA TGTGCCAGTAGCAGACAGCCGGGGGACTCTGGGGCCAACGTCCTGACTTTC. Translation gives CASSRQPGDSGANVLTF.

The genes are TRBV27 and TRBJ2-7; 9 bases match TRBD1. CDR3 length: 15 residues. From germline, CDR1 is MNHEY and CDR2 SMNVEV (reference sequence). With 5 bases clipped from V and 3 bases from J, the junction kept 8 bases outside the gene matches. As DNA, the CDR3 is TGTGCCAGCAGTCCACAGGGGGCGAGAAGCTACGAGCAGTACTTC. This encodes CASSPQGARSYEQYF.

The rearrangement joins TRBV12-5 to TRBJ2-2; D unresolved. Germline V gene sequence: CDR1 LGHNT, CDR2 FRNRAP. Trimming took 0 bases from V and 2 from J, leaving 10 bases between them. The CDR3 is made up of 16 amino acids. The CDR3 DNA sequence: TGTGCTAGTGGTTTGGTAACTGTAGGAAACACCGGGGAGCTGTTTTTT. Residues: CASGLVTVGNTGELFF.

The chain employs TRBV14 and TRBJ2-4, with a possible D match to TRBD2 (5 bases). V gave up 4 bases and J gave up 0 bases, with 19 bases separating them. This CDR3 has 18 amino acids. CDR1 and CDR2 (germline): SGHDN, FVKESK. In nucleotides, the CDR3 is TGTGCCAGCAGCCCCGGGATCAGAACGGGCTTAGCCAAAAACATTCAGTACTTC. Its protein is CASSPGIRTGLAKNIQYF.

This chain joins TRBV14 and TRBJ2-4; a possible D gene is TRBD2 (6 bases). V dropped 0 bases and J dropped 6 bases, with 9 bases sitting between them. The CDR3 is made up of 14 amino acids. Germline V gene sequence: CDR1 SGHDN, CDR2 FVKESK. The chain's CDR3 is CASSQELGGNIQYF. Written as DNA, the CDR3 is TGTGCCAGCAGCCAAGAATTGGGGGGAAACATTCAGTACTTC.